This TCR beta chain is from a study of blood T cell repertoires in COVID-19. Study-wide context: Nucleic acid was either cDNA or gDNA, and it came from T cells, B-cell-depleted T cells, or PBMCs.

Germline-derived CDR1 and CDR2 are LGHDT and YNNKEL (reference sequence). The CDR3 extends over 16 amino acids. The trim removed 8 bases at V and 5 bases at J, leaving 16 bases unmatched. The authors' processing: Estimates of nucleated cell counts were drawn from the amplification of reference gene primers. Sequencing was performed with immunoSEQ multiplex PCR; in TCRdb, only in-frame clones are kept and a portion is missing. V, J and clone size are those of that table, while D and trimming were read from the DNA. In the table there are about 150,000 clones, 75% to 85% of which are singletons. Material for sequencing was peripheral blood. The chain couples TRBV3-1 (or the pseudogene TRBV3-2) to TRBJ1-2; 8 positions agree with TRBD1. The sequence came from a woman aged 50 to 60 with acute or convalescent COVID-19. CDR3 protein: CASSATGAFPLYGYTF. The CDR3 DNA is TGTGCCAGCTCCGCGACAGGGGCCTTTCCACTTTATGGCTACACCTTC.